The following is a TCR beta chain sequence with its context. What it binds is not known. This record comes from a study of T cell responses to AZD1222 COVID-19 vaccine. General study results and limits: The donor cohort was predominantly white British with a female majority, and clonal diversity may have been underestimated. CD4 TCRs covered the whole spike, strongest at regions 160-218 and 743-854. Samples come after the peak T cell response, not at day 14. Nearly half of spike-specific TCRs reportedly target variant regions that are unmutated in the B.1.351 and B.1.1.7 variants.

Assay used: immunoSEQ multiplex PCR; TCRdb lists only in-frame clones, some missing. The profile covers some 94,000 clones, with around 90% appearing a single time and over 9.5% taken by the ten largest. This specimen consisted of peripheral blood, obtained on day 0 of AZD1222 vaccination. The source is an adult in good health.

The CDR3 region is CASSFPGLGYTF. In DNA form, the CDR3 reads TGTGCCAGCAGTTTCCCCGGGCTTGGCTACACCTTC. The gene calls are TRBV27 and TRBJ1-2, with no clear D. Germline CDR1 and CDR2: MNHEY and SMNVEV (reference sequence). With 3 bases removed from V and 7 bases from J, the gap between germline ends came to 9 bases. The CDR3 spans 12 residues.